The clone carrying this T cell receptor beta chain has a handful of counts. The antigen is not known. This record belongs to a study of cytomegalovirus exposure and HLA in healthy donors. V lost 0 bases, J lost 0 bases, and 6 bases lay in between. CDR3 length equals 14 residues. The germline V gene has CDR1 MNHEY and CDR2 SVGAGI. PCR involved 60 Vbeta and 13 Jbeta primers. This table comes from immunoSEQ multiplex PCR, and its TCRdb copy is limited to in-frame clones, with some not included. This sample has around 130,000 clones; over 75% occur once, and the top ten carry 1.4% to 1.5%. Study findings and constraints: Most TCR sequences proved rare, with some public TCRs found in many donors.

Sequencing used PBMCs. V and J are TRBV6-5 and TRBJ2-7; no clear D gene. The receptor's source is a woman under 30 in good health and CMV-seronegative. The CDR3 nucleotides read TGTGCCAGCAGTTACTCAATCCGCTCCTACGAGCAGTACTTC. It encodes CASSYSIRSYEQYF.